The 11 T cell receptor beta chains reported below all come from one sample, sequenced in a study of blood T cell repertoires in COVID-19. This table comes from immunoSEQ multiplex PCR, and its TCRdb copy is limited to in-frame clones, with some not included. The table has hundreds of thousands of clones, approximately 82% seen once. What was sequenced was peripheral blood. The receptors stem from a woman of 80 years or more with acute or convalescent COVID-19.

The V gene is TRBV3-1 (or the pseudogene TRBV3-2), the J gene TRBJ1-1; the D gene is possibly TRBD1 (6 bases). Per the germline V gene, CDR1 is LGHDT and CDR2 is YNNKEL (reference sequence). The CDR3 has 12 amino acids. V was shortened by 3 bases and J by 11 bases, with 13 bases between the two germline ends. The CDR3 DNA is TGTGCCAGCAGCCAGGGGGCCTGGGGGGCTTTCTTT. Its protein product is CASSQGAWGAFF.

This clone was counted once. The J gene is TRBJ2-1, the V gene TRBV6-2 or TRBV6-3, with TRBD1 matching over 11 bases. The V gene's germline CDR1 is MNHEY and CDR2 SVGEGT. The junction had 11 bases not matched to a gene; V was cut back by 6 bases and J by 7 bases. The CDR3 extends over 16 amino acids. The CDR3 is CASSLLGQGAGNEQFF. The CDR3 bases are TGTGCCAGCAGCCTCCTTGGACAGGGGGCCGGGAATGAGCAGTTCTTC.

V is TRBV19 and J is TRBJ1-6; 10 nucleotides line up with TRBD1. Per germline, CDR1 LNHDA and CDR2 SQIVND (reference sequence). After removal of 2 bases from V and 9 bases from J, the junction contained 1 base not matched to a gene. The CDR3 contains 14 residues. This chain's CDR3 is CASSIRDRGSPLHF. The DNA of the CDR3 is TGTGCCAGTAGTATACGGGACAGGGGTTCACCCCTCCACTTT.

The CDR3 loop reads CASSPGSGGSQETQYF. CDR3 DNA: TGCGCCAGCAGCCCCGGGTCGGGGGGGTCTCAAGAGACCCAGTACTTC. The chain joins TRBV5-1 to TRBJ2-5; 8 nucleotides match TRBD2. Germline CDR1 and CDR2: SGHRS and YFSETQ. CDR3 length: 16 amino acids. V lost 4 bases and J lost 2; bases outside the gene matches: 10.

The rearrangement links TRBV13 to TRBJ2-1; 8 nucleotides match TRBD2. The CDR3 spans 15 residues. From germline, CDR1 is PRHDT and CDR2 FYEKMQ (reference sequence). Trimming removed 5 bases from V and 7 bases from J; junction bases left unmatched: 10. CDR3 sequence: CASSTPLAGSNEQFF. CDR3 in DNA: TGTGCCAGCAGCACTCCGTTAGCGGGGTCGAATGAGCAGTTCTTC.

CDR3 bases: TGTGCCAGCAGCTGGGGACAGGGAGAAAAACTGTTTTTT. Translated: CASSWGQGEKLFF. This chain uses TRBV7-9 with TRBJ1-4, with 9 bases matching TRBD1. CDR1 and CDR2 from the germline V gene are SEHNR and FQNEAQ (reference sequence). The CDR3 runs 13 residues. Losses at the gene ends were 4 bases for V and 8 bases for J; bases not matched to a gene: 2. The entire variable domain, with the rest obtained from reference TRBV7-9 and TRBJ1-4, is as follows: DTGVSQNPRHKITKRGQNVTFRCDPISEHNRLYWYRQTLGQGPEFLTYFQNEAQLEKSRLLSDRFSAERPKGSFSTLEIQRTEQGDSAMYLCASSWGQGEKLFFGSGTQLSVL.

The chain uses TRBV4-1 and TRBJ2-1; 8 bases agree with TRBD2. Per the germline V gene, CDR1 is MGHRA and CDR2 is YSYEKL. Trimming at V came to 1 base and at J to 5 bases, leaving 10 bases not matched to a gene. The CDR3 contains 17 residues. The CDR3 bases are TGCGCCAGCAGCCAAGGGTCCCGGGGGGGCCCAAACAATGAGCAGTTCTTC. It yields the protein CASSQGSRGGPNNEQFF.

CDR3 residues: CASSVGSSVPYEQYF. CDR3 sequence (DNA): TGTGCCAGCAGCGTAGGGTCTAGCGTACCCTACGAGCAGTACTTC. V usage is TRBV9 and J usage is TRBJ2-7; TRBD2 might be the D (6 bases). From germline, CDR1 is SGDLS and CDR2 YYNGEE. The V end was cut by 0 bases, the J end by 2 bases, with 12 bases between. The CDR3 runs to 15 residues.

This chain connects TRBV7-2 to TRBJ1-1; maybe TRBD1 (6 bases). From germline, CDR1 is SGHTA and CDR2 FQGNSA. Trimming stripped 5 bases from V and 4 bases from J, with 17 bases between. The CDR3 loop spans 15 amino acids. CDR3 sequence reads: CASSPRGGAGTEAFF. The DNA for the CDR3 is TGTGCCAGCAGCCCCCGGGGGGGCGCGGGCACTGAAGCTTTCTTT.

The J gene is TRBJ2-1, the V gene TRBV7-7; 8 bases line up with TRBD1. This CDR3 spans 15 amino acids. Germline CDR1 and CDR2: SSHAT and FNYEAQ (reference sequence). V lost 5 bases and J lost 1; bases outside the gene matches: 4. CDR3 loop: CASSPGQESYNEQFF. The CDR3 nucleotides are TGTGCCAGCAGCCCGGGACAGGAATCCTACAATGAGCAGTTCTTC.

This clone was counted once. The rearrangement joins TRBV28 to TRBJ1-5; D may be TRBD1 (6 bases). With 7 bases removed from V and 4 bases from J, the gap between germline ends came to 17 bases. The CDR3 has 15 residues. Germline loops: CDR1 MDHEN, CDR2 SYDVKM. CDR3: CASNLRGTPNQPQHF. CDR3 DNA: TGTGCCAGCAATCTGAGGGGGACCCCTAATCAGCCCCAGCATTTT.